The clone carrying this T cell receptor (beta chain) turned up a few times. Its specificity is not known. MiXCR, applied by TCRdb to the reads, yields one record per CDR3 protein. The sample contains around 280,000 distinct CDR3 sequences, 8% to 10% of which appear only once. This entry is derived from a study of T cell repertoires in cytomegalovirus infection. The overall study: Indications of both CMV infection and matching HLA type were provided by public TCR beta signatures. Findings of the study overall: Clonotype analysis showed dominance of the ex vivo response by HLA-C-restricted CMV-specific TCR beta clonotypes. Totalled public TCR beta family frequency picked out people who carried CMV plus the relevant HLA.

Input material: PBMCs. This receptor was identified in a human donor in good health (CMV status not recorded). Some clones in this sample may be carry-over from other donors' samples.

CDR3 region: CATSRDSGEGQPQHF. CDR3 in DNA: TGTGCCACCAGCAGAGATAGCGGGGAAGGTCAGCCCCAGCATTTT. The J gene is TRBJ1-5, the V gene TRBV15; D gene unclear. The CDR3 is 15 amino acids. The germline gives CDR1 LNHNV, CDR2 YYDKDF (reference sequence). Between the trimmed V and J ends, which lost 0 bases and 6 bases, there was a span of 12 bases.